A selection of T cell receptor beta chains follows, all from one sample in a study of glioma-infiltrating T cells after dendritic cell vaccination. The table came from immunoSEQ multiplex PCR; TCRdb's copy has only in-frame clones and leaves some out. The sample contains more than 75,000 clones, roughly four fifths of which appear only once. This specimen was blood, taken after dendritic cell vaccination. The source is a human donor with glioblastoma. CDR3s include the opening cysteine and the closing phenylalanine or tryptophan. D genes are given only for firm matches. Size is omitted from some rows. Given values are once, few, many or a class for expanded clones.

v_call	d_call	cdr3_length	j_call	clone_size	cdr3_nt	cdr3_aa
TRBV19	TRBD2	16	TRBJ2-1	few	TGTGCCAGTAGTTCACTAGCGGGGGGGCCGTCGCATGAGCAGTTCTTC	CASSSLAGGPSHEQFF
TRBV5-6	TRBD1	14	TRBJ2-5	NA	TGTGCCAGCAGCCGCCCGGGACAGGGCTTTTCCCAGTACTTC	CASSRPGQGFSQYF
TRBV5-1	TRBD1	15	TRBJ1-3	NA	TGCGCCAGCAGCCTCGGGACAGCGTCTGGAAACACCATATATTTT	CASSLGTASGNTIYF
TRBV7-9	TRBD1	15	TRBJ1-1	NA	TGTGCCAGCAGCCCCCCGACAGGGATGAACACTGAAGCTTTCTTT	CASSPPTGMNTEAFF
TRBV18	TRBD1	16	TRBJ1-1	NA	TGTGCCAGCTCACCATTATCCGGGACAGACAACACTGAAGCTTTCTTT	CASSPLSGTDNTEAFF
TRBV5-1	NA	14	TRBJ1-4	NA	TGCGCCAGCAGCTTGGGGCAGGGAAATGAAAAACTGTTTTTT	CASSLGQGNEKLFF
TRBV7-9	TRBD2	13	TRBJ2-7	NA	TGTGCCAGCGGGAGGACTAGCGGGGAGGAGCAGTACTTC	CASGRTSGEEQYF
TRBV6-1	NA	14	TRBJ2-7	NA	TGTGCCAGCAGCCGACAGGCGGGCGCTTACGAGCAGTACTTC	CASSRQAGAYEQYF
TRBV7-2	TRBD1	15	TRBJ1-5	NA	TGTGCCAGCAGCCCAGGGACAGGGGGCGATCAGCCCCAGCATTTT	CASSPGTGGDQPQHF
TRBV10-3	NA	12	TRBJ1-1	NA	TGTGCCATCAGAGAGATTAACTCCGAAGCTTTCTTT	CAIREINSEAFF
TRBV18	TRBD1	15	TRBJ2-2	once	TGTGCCAGCTCACCCCTACAGGGGACACCGGGGGAGCTGTTTTTT	CASSPLQGTPGELFF
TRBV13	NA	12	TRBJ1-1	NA	TGTGCCAGCAGCCTACAGGGCTTTGAAGCTTTCTTT	CASSLQGFEAFF
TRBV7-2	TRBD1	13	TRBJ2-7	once	TGTGCCAGCAGCCTTTCCGGGACAGTCGGACCGTACTTC	CASSLSGTVGPYF
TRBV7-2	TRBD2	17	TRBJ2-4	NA	TGTGCCAGCAGCTCGGGACTAGCGGGGGGAGTCAAAAACATTCAGTACTTC	CASSSGLAGGVKNIQYF
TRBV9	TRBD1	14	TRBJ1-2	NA	TGTGCCAGCAGCGTACAGGGGGCGCAGCTTGGCTACACCTTC	CASSVQGAQLGYTF
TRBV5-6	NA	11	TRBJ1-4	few	TGTGCCAGCAGCTTTTGGGCCTTAGGGTTTTTT	CASSFWALGFF
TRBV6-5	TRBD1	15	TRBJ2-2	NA	TGTGCCAGTAGGGGACAGCGCACGAACACCGGGGAGCTGTTTTTT	CASRGQRTNTGELFF
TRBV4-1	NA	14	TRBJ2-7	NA	TGCGCCAGCAGCCCTATTGACAGCTCCTACGAGCAGTACTTC	CASSPIDSSYEQYF
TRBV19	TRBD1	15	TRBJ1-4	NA	TGTGCCAGTAGTGGGACAGGGGGGACCGGTGAAAAACTGTTTTTT	CASSGTGGTGEKLFF
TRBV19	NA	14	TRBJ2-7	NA	TGTGCCAGTAGTATGCCAGGGGAAGTAGACGAGCAGTACTTC	CASSMPGEVDEQYF
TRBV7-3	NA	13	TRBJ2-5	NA	TGTGCCAGCAGCTCAACGCGACAAGAGACCCAGTACTTC	CASSSTRQETQYF
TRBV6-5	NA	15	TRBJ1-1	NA	TGTGCCAGCAGTTACTCGAAGACAGAACGCGCTGAAGCTTTCTTT	CASSYSKTERAEAFF
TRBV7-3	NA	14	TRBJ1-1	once	TGTGCCAGCAGCTTACAGAGGGATTTCACTGAAGCTTTCTTT	CASSLQRDFTEAFF
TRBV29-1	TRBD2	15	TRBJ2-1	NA	TGCAGCGTTGTGCCTAGCGGGGGTGCCTACAATGAGCAGTTCTTC	CSVVPSGGAYNEQFF
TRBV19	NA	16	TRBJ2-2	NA	TGTGCCAGTAGTCCCGTCCCAGGGCAGGGCACCGGGGAGCTGTTTTTT	CASSPVPGQGTGELFF
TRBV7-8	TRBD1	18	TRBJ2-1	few	TGTGCCAGCAGCTTATATGCCATCGGGACAGGGGTAAACAATGAGCAGTTCTTC	CASSLYAIGTGVNNEQFF
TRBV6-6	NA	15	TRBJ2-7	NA	TGTGCCAGCACCAAGACGCAGGGAACCCCCTACGAGCAGTACTTC	CASTKTQGTPYEQYF
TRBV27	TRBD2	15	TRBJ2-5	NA	TGTGCCAGCAGTTTAGTCCTAGCGGGGGTTGAGACCCAGTACTTC	CASSLVLAGVETQYF
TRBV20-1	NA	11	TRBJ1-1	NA	TGCAGTGGAACGGGGGACACTGAAGCTTTCTTT	CSGTGDTEAFF
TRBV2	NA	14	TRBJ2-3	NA	TGTGCCAGCAGTGAATACAGGGACACAGATACGCAGTATTTT	CASSEYRDTDTQYF
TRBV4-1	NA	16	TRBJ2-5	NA	TGCGCCAGCAGCCAAGAAAGGGGGGGGCGGATTGAGACCCAGTACTTC	CASSQERGGRIETQYF
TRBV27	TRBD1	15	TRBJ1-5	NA	TGTGCCAGCAATCGACAGGGATTCGGCAATCAGCCCCAGCATTTT	CASNRQGFGNQPQHF
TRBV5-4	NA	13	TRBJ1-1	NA	TGTGCCAGCAGCTGGAGTATGAACACTGAAGCTTTCTTT	CASSWSMNTEAFF
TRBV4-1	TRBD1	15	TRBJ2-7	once	TGCGCCAGCAGCCAAGTGACAGGGATGCCCTACGAGCAGTACTTC	CASSQVTGMPYEQYF
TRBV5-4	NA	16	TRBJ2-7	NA	TGTGCCAGCAGACGGACGTCCGGGGGTTTCGTCCACGAGCAGTACTTC	CASRRTSGGFVHEQYF
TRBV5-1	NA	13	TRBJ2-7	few	TGCGCCAGCAGCGACAGCTTCGCGCACGAGCAGTACTTC	CASSDSFAHEQYF
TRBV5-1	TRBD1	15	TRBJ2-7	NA	TGCGCCAGCAGCATTGAGGGACAGGTTTTCGACGAGCAGTACTTC	CASSIEGQVFDEQYF
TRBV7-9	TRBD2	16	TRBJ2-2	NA	TGTGCCAGCAGCTCCTTAGCGGGGGGCCACACCGGGGAGCTGTTTTTT	CASSSLAGGHTGELFF
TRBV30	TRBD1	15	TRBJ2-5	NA	TGTGCCTGGAGTGGAGACAGGGCCGGAGGAGAGACCCAGTACTTC	CAWSGDRAGGETQYF
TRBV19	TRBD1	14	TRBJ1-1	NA	TGTGCCAGTACCAGTCCCGGGACAGGCTTTGAAGCTTTCTTT	CASTSPGTGFEAFF
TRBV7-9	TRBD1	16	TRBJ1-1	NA	TGTGCCAGCAGCTTGGGCGACAGGGGGCTCGGCACTGAAGCTTTCTTT	CASSLGDRGLGTEAFF
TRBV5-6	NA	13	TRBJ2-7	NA	TGTGCCAGCAGTCCAGGACAAAACTACGAGCAGTACTTC	CASSPGQNYEQYF
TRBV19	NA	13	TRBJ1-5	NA	TGTGCCAGTAATACGGTCCTCGGGCAGCCCCAGCATTTT	CASNTVLGQPQHF
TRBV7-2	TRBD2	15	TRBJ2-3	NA	TGTGCCAGCAGCTCAGCGGGGGGAAGCACAGATACGCAGTATTTT	CASSSAGGSTDTQYF
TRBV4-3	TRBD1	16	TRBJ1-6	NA	TGCGCCAGCAGCCAAGATCCAGGGGGACATAATTCACCCCTCCACTTT	CASSQDPGGHNSPLHF
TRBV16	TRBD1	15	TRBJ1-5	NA	TGTGCCAGCAGCCAATATAGGACAGGGGAATGGCCCCAGCATTTT	CASSQYRTGEWPQHF
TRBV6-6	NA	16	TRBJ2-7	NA	TGTGCCAGCAGTTACGGTTGGGAAGCCGGGGGAGGCGAGCAGTACTTC	CASSYGWEAGGGEQYF
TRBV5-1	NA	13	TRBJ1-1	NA	TGCGCCAGCAGCTTGGCCGGTCTATCCGAAGCTTTCTTT	CASSLAGLSEAFF
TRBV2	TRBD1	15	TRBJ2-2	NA	TGTGCCAGCAGACGGGACAGCGCGAACACCGGGGAGCTGTTTTTT	CASRRDSANTGELFF
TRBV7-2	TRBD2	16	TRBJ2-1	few	TGTGCCAGCAGCCTATTTAGCGGGGGGGATTACAATGAGCAGTTCTTC	CASSLFSGGDYNEQFF
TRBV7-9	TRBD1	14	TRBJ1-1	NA	TGTGCCAGCAGCCTGGGACAGGGAGGTTCTGAAGCTTTCTTT	CASSLGQGGSEAFF
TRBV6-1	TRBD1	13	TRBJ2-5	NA	TGTGCCAGCAACCCGACAGGGGCAGAGACCCAGTACTTC	CASNPTGAETQYF
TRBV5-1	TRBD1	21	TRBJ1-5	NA	TGCGCCAGCAGCCTATACCGGACATCTGGACAGGCAATCAATCCGATTCAGCCCCAGCATTTT	CASSLYRTSGQAINPIQPQHF